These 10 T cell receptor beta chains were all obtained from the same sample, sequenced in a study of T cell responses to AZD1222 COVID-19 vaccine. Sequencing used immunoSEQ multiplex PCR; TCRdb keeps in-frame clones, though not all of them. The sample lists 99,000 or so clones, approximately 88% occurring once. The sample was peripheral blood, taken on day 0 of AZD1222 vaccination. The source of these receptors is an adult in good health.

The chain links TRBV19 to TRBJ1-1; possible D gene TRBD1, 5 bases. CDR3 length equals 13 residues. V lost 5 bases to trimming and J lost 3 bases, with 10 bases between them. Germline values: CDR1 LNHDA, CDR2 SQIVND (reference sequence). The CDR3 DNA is TGTGCCAGTAGTGCCGGGACGGACACTGAAGCTTTCTTT. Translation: CASSAGTDTEAFF.

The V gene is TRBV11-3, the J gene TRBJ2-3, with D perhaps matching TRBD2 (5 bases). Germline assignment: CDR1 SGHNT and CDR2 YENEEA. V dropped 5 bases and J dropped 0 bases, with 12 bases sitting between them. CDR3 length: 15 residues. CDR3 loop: CASSPSGTSTDTQYF. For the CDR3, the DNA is TGTGCCAGCAGCCCAAGCGGAACTAGCACAGATACGCAGTATTTT.

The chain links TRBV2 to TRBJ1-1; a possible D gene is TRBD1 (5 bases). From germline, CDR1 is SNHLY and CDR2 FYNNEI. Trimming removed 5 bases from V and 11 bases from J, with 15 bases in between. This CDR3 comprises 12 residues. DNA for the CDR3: TGTGCCAGCAGTCGACAGCCCGTTGTTGCTTTCTTT. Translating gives CASSRQPVVAFF.

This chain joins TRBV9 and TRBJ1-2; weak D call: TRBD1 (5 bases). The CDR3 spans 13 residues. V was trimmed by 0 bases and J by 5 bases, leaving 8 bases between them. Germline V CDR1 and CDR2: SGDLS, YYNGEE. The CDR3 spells CASSVEGRYGYTF. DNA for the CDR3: TGTGCCAGCAGCGTAGAGGGACGATATGGCTACACCTTC.

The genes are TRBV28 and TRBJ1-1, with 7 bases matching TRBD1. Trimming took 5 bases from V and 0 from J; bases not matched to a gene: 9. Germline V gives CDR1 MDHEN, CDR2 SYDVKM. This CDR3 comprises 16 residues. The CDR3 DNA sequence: TGTGCCAGCAGTACTCGACAGGGCGGCGTGAACACTGAAGCTTTCTTT. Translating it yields CASSTRQGGVNTEAFF.

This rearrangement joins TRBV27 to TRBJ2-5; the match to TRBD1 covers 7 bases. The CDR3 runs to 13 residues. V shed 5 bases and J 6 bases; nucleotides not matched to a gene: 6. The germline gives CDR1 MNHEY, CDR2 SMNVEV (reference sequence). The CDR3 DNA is TGTGCCAGCAGTCCCTACAGGGGTCAGACCCAGTACTTC. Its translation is CASSPYRGQTQYF.

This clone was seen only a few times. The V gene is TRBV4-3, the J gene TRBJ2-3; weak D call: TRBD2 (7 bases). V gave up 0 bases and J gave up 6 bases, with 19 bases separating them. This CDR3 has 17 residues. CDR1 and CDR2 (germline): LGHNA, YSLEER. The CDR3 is CASSQDLGGAESDTQYF. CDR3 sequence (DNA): TGCGCCAGCAGCCAAGATCTTGGGGGGGCTGAGTCGGATACGCAGTATTTT.

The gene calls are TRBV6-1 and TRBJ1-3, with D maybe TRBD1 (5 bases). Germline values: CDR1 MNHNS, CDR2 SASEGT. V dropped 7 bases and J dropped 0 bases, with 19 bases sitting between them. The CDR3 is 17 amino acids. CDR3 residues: CASIEGRTTDSGNTIYF. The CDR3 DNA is TGTGCCAGCATTGAGGGAAGAACGACAGACTCTGGAAACACCATATATTTT.

The CDR3 nucleotides are TGTGCCACAAGAAGACCCGGGACAGCATACAATGAGCAGTTCTTC. Residues: CATRRPGTAYNEQFF. The chain recombines TRBV10-3 with TRBJ2-1; 7 nucleotides agree with TRBD1. Trimming at V came to 10 bases and at J to 4 bases, leaving 13 bases not matched to a gene. The CDR3 covers 15 residues. CDR1 and CDR2 from the germline V gene are ENHRY and SYGVKD.

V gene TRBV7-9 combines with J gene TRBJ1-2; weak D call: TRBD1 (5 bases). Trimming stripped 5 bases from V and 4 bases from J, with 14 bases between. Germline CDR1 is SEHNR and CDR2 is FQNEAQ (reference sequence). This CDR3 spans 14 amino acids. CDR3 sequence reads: CASSLLRDPYGYTF. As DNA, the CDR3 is TGTGCCAGCAGCCTCCTCCGGGACCCCTATGGCTACACCTTC.